The clone carrying this TCR delta chain was seen a handful of times. Its antigen is undetermined. It may be a read error: a sequence one base away is much more abundant. Bulk repertoires came from Vgamma9/Vdelta2+ or Vdelta2-negative gammadelta T cells flow-sorted from PBMC. This specimen comes from a study of γδ T cells in repeated Plasmodium falciparum infection. Study details: Each infection was followed by sampling at 21 days, plus baseline and some pre-infection draws.

Germline assignment: CDR1 TSWWSYY and CDR2 QGS. V was clipped by 4 bases and J by 2 bases; unmatched bases: 7. The length of the CDR3 is 15 residues. Both TRG and TRD chains were sequenced from each sorted sample. TCRdb reprocessed the multiplex PCR reads through CATT. This table holds tens of thousands of delta-chain clones, approximately 1.5% found once. Study conclusions and caveats: In Vdelta2-negative, largely Vdelta1+, gammadelta repertoires, repeated controlled infections appeared to drive clonal selection waves.

The specimen was gamma-delta T cells from blood. This clonotype was obtained from a pool of human donors (malaria-infected and uninfected, not separated). V is TRDV1 and J is TRDJ1; TRDD2 matches 7 bases. The J gene comes from matching the DNA to germline here; TCRdb lacks it. The CDR3 coding sequence is TGTGCTCTTGGGGGGGGGTTCCTACAGACCGATAAACTCATCTTT. Its protein is CALGGGFLQTDKLIF.